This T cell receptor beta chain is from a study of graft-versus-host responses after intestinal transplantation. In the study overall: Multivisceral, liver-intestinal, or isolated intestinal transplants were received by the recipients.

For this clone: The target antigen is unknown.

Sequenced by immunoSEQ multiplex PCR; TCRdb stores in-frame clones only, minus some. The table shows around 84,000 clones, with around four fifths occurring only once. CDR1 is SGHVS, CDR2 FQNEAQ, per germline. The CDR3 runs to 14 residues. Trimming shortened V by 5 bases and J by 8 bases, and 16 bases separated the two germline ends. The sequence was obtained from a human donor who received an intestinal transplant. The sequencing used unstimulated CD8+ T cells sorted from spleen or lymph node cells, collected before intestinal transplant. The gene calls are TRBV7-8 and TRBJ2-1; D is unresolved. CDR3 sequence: CASSRSSEWDEQFF. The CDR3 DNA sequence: TGTGCCAGCAGCCGTAGCTCTGAATGGGATGAGCAGTTCTTC. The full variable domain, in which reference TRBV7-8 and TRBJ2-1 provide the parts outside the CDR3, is GAGVSQSPRYKVAKRGQDVALRCDPISGHVSLFWYQQALGQGPEFLTYFQNEAQLDKSGLPSDRFFAERPEGSVSTLKIQRTQQEDSAVYLCASSRSSEWDEQFFGPGTRLTVL.